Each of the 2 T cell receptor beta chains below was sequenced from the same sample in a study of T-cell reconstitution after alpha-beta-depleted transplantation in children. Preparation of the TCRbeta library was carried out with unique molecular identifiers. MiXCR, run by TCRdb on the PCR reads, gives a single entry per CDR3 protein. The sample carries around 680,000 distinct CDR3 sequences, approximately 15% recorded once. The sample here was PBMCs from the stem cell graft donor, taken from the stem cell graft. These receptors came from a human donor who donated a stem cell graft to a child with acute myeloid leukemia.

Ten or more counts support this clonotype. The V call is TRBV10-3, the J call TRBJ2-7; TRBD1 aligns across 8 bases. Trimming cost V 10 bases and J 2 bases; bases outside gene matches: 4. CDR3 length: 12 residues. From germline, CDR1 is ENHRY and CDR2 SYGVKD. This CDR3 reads CATQGATYEQYV. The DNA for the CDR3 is TGTGCCACCCAGGGGGCCACCTACGAGCAGTACGTC.

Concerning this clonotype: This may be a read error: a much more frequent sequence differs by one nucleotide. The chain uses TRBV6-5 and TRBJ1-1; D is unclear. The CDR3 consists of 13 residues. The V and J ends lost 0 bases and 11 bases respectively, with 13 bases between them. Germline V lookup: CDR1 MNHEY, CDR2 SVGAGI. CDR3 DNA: TGTGCCAGCAGTTACTCTAGAGGCGGATCGGCTTTCTTT. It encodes CASSYSRGGSAFF.